This entry lists 7 T cell receptor beta chains sequenced from one sample in a study of CD8 T cells in Susac syndrome. RNA, at about 0.45 to 1 ug, was reverse transcribed with random hexamers. In TCRdb, the immunoSEQ multiplex PCR reads were re-called with MiXCR into one record per CDR3 protein. This table holds 300,000 or so distinct CDR3 sequences, around 90% found once. The sequenced sample consisted of CD4+ T cells from PBMCs. These receptors came from a human donor with multiple sclerosis.

V usage is TRBV30 and J usage is TRBJ2-7; the D is unclear. From germline, CDR1 is GTSNPN and CDR2 SVGIG (reference sequence). The CDR3 sequence is 12 residues long. The ends were cut back, 4 bases at V and 5 bases at J, with 12 bases in the middle. DNA of the CDR3: TGTGCCTGGACCCCCGGTCTCCACGAGCAGTACTTC. This encodes CAWTPGLHEQYF.

This chain uses TRBV20-1 with TRBJ2-5, with 7 bases that match TRBD1. This CDR3 comprises 14 residues. Germline V lookup: CDR1 DFQATT, CDR2 SNEGSKA (reference sequence). Trimming cost V 5 bases and J 2 bases; bases outside gene matches: 8. The CDR3 here is CSAVHDRVQETQYF. For the CDR3, the DNA is TGCAGTGCTGTCCACGACAGGGTGCAAGAGACCCAGTACTTC.

The rearrangement joins TRBV2 to TRBJ2-5, with 9 bases identical to TRBD1. This CDR3 has 15 residues. Trimming removed 6 bases from V and 9 bases from J; junction bases left unmatched: 14. Germline V gives CDR1 SNHLY, CDR2 FYNNEI. CDR3 protein: CASRDPGTGPMAQYF. The CDR3, as DNA: TGTGCCAGCAGGGATCCGGGGACAGGGCCCATGGCCCAGTACTTC.

The J gene is TRBJ2-5, the V gene TRBV9; 10 bases match TRBD2. The CDR3 sequence is 15 residues long. Germline V gives CDR1 SGDLS, CDR2 YYNGEE. The V and J ends lost 4 bases and 1 base, in that order; junction bases with no gene match: 4. In DNA form, the CDR3 reads TGTGCCAGCAGCTTCGGACTAGCGGCCCAAGAGACCCAGTACTTC. This gives the protein CASSFGLAAQETQYF.

The chain joins TRBV19 to TRBJ2-7; D is uncertain. The V end lost 3 bases, the J end lost 3 bases, and 9 bases lay between the germline ends. This CDR3 has 13 residues. Looked up from germline, CDR1 is LNHDA and CDR2 is SQIVND (reference sequence). CDR3 in DNA: TGTGCCAGTAGTATGCGGCGGCACTACGAGCAGTACTTC. Protein product: CASSMRRHYEQYF.

V gene TRBV5-6 combines with J gene TRBJ2-5; D is perhaps TRBD2 (6 bases). The CDR3 is 17 amino acids. V was cut by 2 bases and J by 4 bases, with 21 bases left in between. Germline values: CDR1 SGHDT, CDR2 YYEEEE. As DNA, the CDR3 is TGTGCCAGCAGCTTTGGAGGGACTTCTGTAGCAAGAGAGACCCAGTACTTC. It is translated as CASSFGGTSVARETQYF.

The rearrangement joins TRBV29-1 to TRBJ2-4; D might be TRBD1 (6 bases). Trimming removed 4 bases at V and 6 bases at J, with 10 bases between. The CDR3 consists of 12 residues. Germline V gives CDR1 SQVTM, CDR2 ANQGSEA. CDR3 residues: CSVAGQRNIQYF. The CDR3 bases are TGCAGCGTTGCCGGACAGCGAAACATTCAGTACTTC.